These 8 T cell receptor beta chains were sequenced from one sample in a study of blood T cells in healthy people across ages (dated by TCRdb to the mid-2010s). Library method: 5' RACE. TCRdb lists the instrument as Illumina HiSeq 2500. A second 7 to 11 cycle PCR used a sample-barcoded 5' primer and a J-beta primer mix. The public reads were run again by TCRdb, first through fastp at Q25 and then through MiXCR, and only productive beta chains were kept. Records with the same CDR3 protein are collapsed into one entry carrying the most frequent genes and DNA. For this sample the table gives fewer than 1,200,000 distinct CDR3 sequences, of which approximately 26% were detected only once. The ten biggest clones cover about 0.69% of the sample. The same sample was also used in a study of T cells of mothers and their children.

The sample consisted of blood. The receptors were gathered from a girl aged 2-10 years in good health.

The chain uses TRBV12-3 or TRBV12-4 and TRBJ2-6; 7 positions match TRBD1. Trimming cost V 5 bases and J 4 bases; bases outside gene matches: 2. This CDR3 spans 14 amino acids. CDR3 DNA sequence: TGTGCCAGCAGTGGACAGGAAGGGGCCAACGTCCTGACTTTC. Translation: CASSGQEGANVLTF.

The chain has TRBV29-1 and TRBJ2-1; 12 bases map to TRBD2. V was clipped by 5 bases and J by 4 bases; unmatched bases: 6. CDR3 length: 15 residues. Germline V gene sequence: CDR1 SQVTM, CDR2 ANQGSEA. CDR3 nucleotides: TGCAGCGTTATCCCCGGGACTAGCGGGTACAATGAGCAGTTCTTC. It codes for CSVIPGTSGYNEQFF.

The V gene is TRBV9, the J gene TRBJ1-3; 8 bases match TRBD1. The V gene's germline CDR1 is SGDLS and CDR2 YYNGEE. Trimming at V came to 3 bases and at J to 0 bases, leaving 5 bases not matched to a gene. CDR3 length: 16 amino acids. As DNA, the CDR3 is TGTGCCAGCAGCGACCGACAGGGGATCTCTGGAAACACCATATATTTT. Translation: CASSDRQGISGNTIYF.

V and J are TRBV7-3 and TRBJ1-2; unclear D gene. From germline, CDR1 is SGHTA and CDR2 FQGTGA. V was trimmed by 4 bases and J by 4 bases, leaving 10 bases between them. The CDR3 has 13 amino acids. The CDR3 loop is CASSSDGTYGYTF. DNA for the CDR3: TGTGCCAGCAGCTCCGACGGTACCTATGGCTACACCTTC.

In this sample, this clonotype turned up once. The chain recombines TRBV5-4 with TRBJ2-7, with a possible D match to TRBD2 (6 bases). This CDR3 spans 14 amino acids. V was clipped by 4 bases and J by 0 bases, with 11 bases between them. Per the germline V gene, CDR1 is SGHNT and CDR2 is YYREEE (reference sequence). The CDR3 region is CASSIWGVSYEQYF. The CDR3 DNA reads as TGTGCCAGCAGCATCTGGGGGGTCTCCTACGAGCAGTACTTC.

A few counts support this clonotype. The rearrangement joins TRBV19 to TRBJ2-1; perhaps D is TRBD1 or TRBD2 (5 bases each). This CDR3 spans 12 amino acids. V lost 8 bases to trimming and J lost 4 bases, with 9 bases between them. Germline V gene lookup returns CDR1 LNHDA and CDR2 SQIVND (reference sequence). In DNA form, the CDR3 reads TGTGCCAGTTGGGACGGATACAATGAGCAGTTCTTC. Amino acids: CASWDGYNEQFF.

The rearrangement uses TRBV5-7 and TRBJ1-2, with D uncertain. TRBV5-7 is known as an ORF, though its function is uncertain. Trimming removed 3 bases from V and 4 bases from J, with 16 bases in between. The CDR3 totals 15 residues. CDR3: CASSYDHGRVYGYTF. The CDR3 bases are TGTGCCAGCAGCTACGATCATGGACGGGTCTATGGCTACACCTTC.

This rearrangement joins TRBV7-9 to TRBJ1-1; no clear D. V was trimmed by 10 bases and J by 3 bases, leaving 15 bases between them. This CDR3 region has 13 residues. CDR1 is SEHNR, CDR2 FQNEAQ, per germline (reference sequence). The CDR3 here is CAIRGPGDTEAFF. The CDR3 nucleotides are TGTGCCATCCGTGGCCCCGGGGACACTGAAGCTTTCTTT.